A selection of T cell receptor beta chains follows, all from one sample in a study of cytomegalovirus exposure and HLA in healthy donors. The repertoire was sequenced with immunoSEQ multiplex PCR; TCRdb's copy has only in-frame clones and lacks some. The sample lists some 150,000 clones; 94% were seen once. Source material: PBMCs. The source of these receptors is a man younger than 30 in good health and CMV-seropositive. Both conserved end residues are part of each CDR3. The D gene is left open where the match is weak. Some rows have no size entry. The others give once, few or many, or a class for an expanded clone.

V	D	J	size	DNA	CDR3
TRBV10-3	NA	TRBJ1-1	NA	TGTGCCATCAGTGACCCTGGAAGGGGAAGGACTGAAGCTTTCTTT	CAISDPGRGRTEAFF
TRBV5-1	NA	TRBJ1-3	NA	TGCGCCAGCAGCTTAACAGTGAACTCTGGAAACACCATATATTTT	CASSLTVNSGNTIYF
TRBV5-1	NA	TRBJ1-3	NA	TGCGCCAGCAGCTTTGGGGGGAACGGAAACACCATATATTTT	CASSFGGNGNTIYF
TRBV2	NA	TRBJ2-2	NA	TGTGCCAGCAGTTCAGGGTCGAACACCGGGGAGCTGTTTTTT	CASSSGSNTGELFF
TRBV25-1	TRBD1	TRBJ1-1	NA	TGTGCCAGCAGAAGCAAAAAAGGGGGCATGAACACTGAAGCTTTCTTT	CASRSKKGGMNTEAFF
TRBV5-6	TRBD2	TRBJ2-3	once	TGTGCCAGCAGCTTGGGTCGGCTAGCGGGATTCGGGACAGATACGCAGTATTTT	CASSLGRLAGFGTDTQYF
TRBV7-2	NA	TRBJ2-1	NA	TGTGCCAGCAGCTTAGATCAAACCGCGGGGTTAGTTAGGTTCTTC	CASSLDQTAGLVRFF
TRBV30	TRBD1	TRBJ2-7	NA	TGTGCCTGGAGTCCGACAGGGGTCGAGCAGTACTTC	CAWSPTGVEQYF
TRBV4-1	TRBD1	TRBJ2-5	NA	TGCGCCAGCAGCCAGGGCAGGGGGCCCGAGGGAGAGACCCAGTACTTC	CASSQGRGPEGETQYF
TRBV5-5	NA	TRBJ1-2	NA	TGTGCCAGCAGCTTGACACTGACAGAAGCTAACTATGGCTACACCTTC	CASSLTLTEANYGYTF
TRBV30	TRBD1	TRBJ2-7	NA	TGTGCCTGGAGTGAAACTCTCCCGGGACAGGGACCTTCCGAGCAGTACTTC	CAWSETLPGQGPSEQYF
TRBV27	TRBD2	TRBJ2-1	NA	TGTGCCAGCGGAAGGGGGACTAGCTCCTACAATGAGCAGTTCTTC	CASGRGTSSYNEQFF
TRBV27	NA	TRBJ1-2	NA	TGTGCCAGCAGTTTATCGCCCGGACTCCATGGCTACACCTTC	CASSLSPGLHGYTF
TRBV6-5	TRBD1	TRBJ1-2	NA	TGTGCCAGCAGCCCAACCCCGGGACAGAGCTATGGCTACACCTTC	CASSPTPGQSYGYTF
TRBV7-9	NA	TRBJ1-3	once	TGTGCCAGCAAATGGCTGGACTACTCTGGAAACACCATATATTTT	CASKWLDYSGNTIYF
TRBV25-1	NA	TRBJ1-1	NA	TGTGCCAGCAGTGAAGAAAGCGTGAACACTGAAGCTTTCTTT	CASSEESVNTEAFF
TRBV19	NA	TRBJ2-7	NA	TGTGCCAGTAGTATAGATAGGAGGGGCGGAGGCTCCTACGAGCAGTACTTC	CASSIDRRGGGSYEQYF
TRBV9	NA	TRBJ1-1	NA	TGTGCCAGCAGCGCCGGGGGGGCTTATAACACTGAAGCTTTCTTT	CASSAGGAYNTEAFF
TRBV4-1	NA	TRBJ2-1	NA	TGCGCCAGCAGCCATACGGGAGCGAATGAGCAGTTCTTC	CASSHTGANEQFF
TRBV6-1	TRBD1	TRBJ2-6	once	TGTGCCAGCAGTGAAGGAGGACAGGGGAGGCTGTCTGGGGCCAACGTCCTGACTTTC	CASSEGGQGRLSGANVLTF
TRBV5-1	TRBD2	TRBJ2-2	once	TGCGCCAGCACCCGAGGGCTAGCGGGAGTCACCGGGGAGCTGTTTTTT	CASTRGLAGVTGELFF
TRBV23-1	NA	TRBJ1-1	NA	TGCGCCAGCAAGGGGGGGGGCACTGAAGCTTTCTTT	CASKGGGTEAFF
TRBV27	NA	TRBJ2-7	NA	TGTGCCAGCAGTTTATCAGCGGACCCCTACGAGCAGTACTTC	CASSLSADPYEQYF
TRBV6-5	TRBD1	TRBJ1-6	NA	TGTGCCAGCTCCAGGGGGGCCTATAATTCACCCCTCCACTTT	CASSRGAYNSPLHF
TRBV7-9	TRBD2	TRBJ2-3	NA	TGTGCCAGCAGCTTAATCGTGACTAGCGAGTCAGATACGCAGTATTTT	CASSLIVTSESDTQYF
TRBV5-1	TRBD1	TRBJ2-7	once	TGCGCCAGCAGCTTGGCATGGACAGGGAGCTACGAGCAGTACTTC	CASSLAWTGSYEQYF
TRBV5-1	NA	TRBJ2-1	NA	TGCGCCAGCACCCCCGTGGGAGACAATGAGCAGTTCTTC	CASTPVGDNEQFF
TRBV27	TRBD2	TRBJ2-1	NA	TGTGCCAGCAGTTTTGGCGGGAGGGCTCATGAGCAGTTCTTC	CASSFGGRAHEQFF
TRBV7-6	TRBD2	TRBJ2-3	NA	TGTGCCAGCAGCTCCGGACTAGGCCTTGTTATTGATACGCAGTATTTT	CASSSGLGLVIDTQYF
TRBV5-1	NA	TRBJ2-3	NA	TGCGCCAGCAGCTTCGGCGGGGTCACAGATACGCAGTATTTT	CASSFGGVTDTQYF